The clone carrying this TCR beta chain showed up just a few times. Its antigen is unknown. This sample was included in a study of early T cells in non-severe SARS-CoV-2 infection. Background on the study: Investigators sequenced bulk RNA drawn from unsorted whole blood, and chains remained unpaired.

Germline trimming cut 5 bases from V and 4 bases from J; bases unmatched to any gene: 10. Germline CDR1 SEHNR, CDR2 FQNEAQ (reference sequence). This CDR3 spans 16 amino acids. Separate cDNA molecules each had unique molecular identifiers attached to them. TCRdb called the 5' RACE reads again in MiXCR, with one record for every CDR3 protein. Of tens of thousands of distinct CDR3 sequences detected, 15% to 20% appear once; the ten largest clones hold 5.1%. Findings and caveats of the study: CD4 and private specificities were missed by VDJdb matching, which favored anti-spike CD8 responses.

The V call is TRBV7-9, the J call TRBJ2-7, with 11 bases lining up with TRBD2. The input for sequencing was whole blood, taken at baseline. This TCR was sampled from an adult who was a healthcare worker with PCR-confirmed SARS-CoV-2 infection or an uninfected control (not recorded which). The CDR3 is CASSPFSSGRFYEQYF. The DNA for the CDR3 is TGTGCCAGCAGCCCATTCTCTAGCGGGAGGTTTTACGAGCAGTACTTC.